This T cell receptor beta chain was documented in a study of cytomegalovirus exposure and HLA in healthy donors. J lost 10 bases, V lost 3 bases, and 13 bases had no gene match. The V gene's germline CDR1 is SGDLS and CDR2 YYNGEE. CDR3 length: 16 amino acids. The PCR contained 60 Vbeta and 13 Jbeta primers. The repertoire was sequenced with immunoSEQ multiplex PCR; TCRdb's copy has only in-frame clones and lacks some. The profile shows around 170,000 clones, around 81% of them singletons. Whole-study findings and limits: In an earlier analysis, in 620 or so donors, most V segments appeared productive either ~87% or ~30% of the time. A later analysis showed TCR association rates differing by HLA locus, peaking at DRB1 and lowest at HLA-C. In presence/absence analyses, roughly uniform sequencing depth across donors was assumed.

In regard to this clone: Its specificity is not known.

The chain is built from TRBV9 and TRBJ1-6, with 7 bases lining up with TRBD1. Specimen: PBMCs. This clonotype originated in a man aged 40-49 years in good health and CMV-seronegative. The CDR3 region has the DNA TGTGCCAGCAGCGCCGGGCCCCCGACAGGGCAATCACCCCTCCACTTT. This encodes CASSAGPPTGQSPLHF.